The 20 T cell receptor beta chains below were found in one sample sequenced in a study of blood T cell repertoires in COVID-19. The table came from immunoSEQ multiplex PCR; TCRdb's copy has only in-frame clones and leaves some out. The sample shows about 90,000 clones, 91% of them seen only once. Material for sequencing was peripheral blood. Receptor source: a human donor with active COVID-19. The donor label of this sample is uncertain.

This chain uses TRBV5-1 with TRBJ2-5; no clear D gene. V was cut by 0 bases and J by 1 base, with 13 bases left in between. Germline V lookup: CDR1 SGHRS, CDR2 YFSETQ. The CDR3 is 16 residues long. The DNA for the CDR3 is TGCGCCAGCAGCTTGGGGATGGTGCGGATCCAAGAGACCCAGTACTTC. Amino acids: CASSLGMVRIQETQYF.

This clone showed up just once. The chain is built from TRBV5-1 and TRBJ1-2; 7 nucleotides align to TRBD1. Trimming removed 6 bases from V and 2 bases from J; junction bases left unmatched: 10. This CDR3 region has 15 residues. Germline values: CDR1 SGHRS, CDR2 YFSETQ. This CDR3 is CASNPGDSPNYGYTF. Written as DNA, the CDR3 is TGCGCCAGCAACCCGGGGGACAGCCCCAACTATGGCTACACCTTC. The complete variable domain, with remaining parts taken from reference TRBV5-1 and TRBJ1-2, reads KAGVTQTPRYLIKTRGQQVTLSCSPISGHRSVSWYQQTPGQGLQFLFEYFSETQRNKGNFPGRFSGRQFSNSRSEMNVSTLELGDSALYLCASNPGDSPNYGYTFGSGTRLTVV.

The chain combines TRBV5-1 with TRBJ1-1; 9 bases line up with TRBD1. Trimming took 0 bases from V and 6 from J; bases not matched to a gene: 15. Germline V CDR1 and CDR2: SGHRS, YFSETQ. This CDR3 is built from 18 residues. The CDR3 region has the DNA TGCGCCAGCAGCTTGGGCCCACAGGGGGCGGAGGGTGTGGCTGAAGCTTTCTTT. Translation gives CASSLGPQGAEGVAEAFF.

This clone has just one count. The chain's CDR3 is CASSPLGIQRGPYEQYF. The CDR3 nucleotides read TGTGCCAGTAGTCCCCTCGGGATCCAGCGGGGACCTTACGAGCAGTACTTC. The chain joins TRBV19 to TRBJ2-7; 7 bases agree with TRBD2. The J segment lost 4 bases and the V segment lost 5 bases, leaving 17 bases of the junction unmatched. The germline gives CDR1 LNHDA, CDR2 SQIVND (reference sequence). The CDR3 loop spans 17 amino acids.

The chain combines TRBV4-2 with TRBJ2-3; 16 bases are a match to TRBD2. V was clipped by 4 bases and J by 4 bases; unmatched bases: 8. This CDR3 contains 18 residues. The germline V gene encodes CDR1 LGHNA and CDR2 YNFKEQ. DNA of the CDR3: TGTGCCAGCAGCCCGATCCGGGGGACTAGCGGGGGGGCAGATACGCAGTATTTT. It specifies CASSPIRGTSGGADTQYF.

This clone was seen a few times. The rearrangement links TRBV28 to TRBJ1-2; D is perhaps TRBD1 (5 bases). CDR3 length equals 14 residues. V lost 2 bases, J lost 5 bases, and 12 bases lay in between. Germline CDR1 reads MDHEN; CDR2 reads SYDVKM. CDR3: CASSLGDLRYGYTF. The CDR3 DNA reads TGTGCCAGCAGTTTAGGGGACTTGAGGTATGGCTACACCTTC.

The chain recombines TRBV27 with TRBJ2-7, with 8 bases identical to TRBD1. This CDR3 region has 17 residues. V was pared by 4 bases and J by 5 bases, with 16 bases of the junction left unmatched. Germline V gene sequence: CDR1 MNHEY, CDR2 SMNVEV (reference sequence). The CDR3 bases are TGTGCCAGCAGTTCCCCCTCCAGACAGGGGAACAGCCACGAGCAGTACTTC. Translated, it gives CASSSPSRQGNSHEQYF.

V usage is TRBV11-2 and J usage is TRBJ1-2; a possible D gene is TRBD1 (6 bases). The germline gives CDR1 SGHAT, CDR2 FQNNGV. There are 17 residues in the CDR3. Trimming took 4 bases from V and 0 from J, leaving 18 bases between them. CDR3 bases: TGTGCCAGCAGCTCGTACAGGGAACTAAAAGCTAACTATGGCTACACCTTC. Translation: CASSSYRELKANYGYTF.

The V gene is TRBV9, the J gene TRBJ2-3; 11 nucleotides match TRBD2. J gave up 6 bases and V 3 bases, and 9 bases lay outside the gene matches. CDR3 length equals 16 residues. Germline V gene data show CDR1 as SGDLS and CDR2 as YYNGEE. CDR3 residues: CASSAEGGLAGDTQYF. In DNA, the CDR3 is TGTGCCAGCAGCGCCGAGGGAGGACTAGCGGGCGATACGCAGTATTTT.

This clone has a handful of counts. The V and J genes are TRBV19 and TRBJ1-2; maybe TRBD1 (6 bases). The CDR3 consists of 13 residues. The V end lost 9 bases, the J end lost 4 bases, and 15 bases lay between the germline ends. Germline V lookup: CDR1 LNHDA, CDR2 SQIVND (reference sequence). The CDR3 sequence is CASGTFPSYGYTF. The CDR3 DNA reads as TGTGCCAGCGGGACATTCCCCTCCTATGGCTACACCTTC.

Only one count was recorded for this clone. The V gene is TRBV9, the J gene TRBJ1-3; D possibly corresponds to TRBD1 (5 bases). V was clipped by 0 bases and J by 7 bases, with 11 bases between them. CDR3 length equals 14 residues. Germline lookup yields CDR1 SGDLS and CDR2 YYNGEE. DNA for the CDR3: TGTGCCAGCAGCGTAGGGCCGCGGGGCAACACCATATATTTT. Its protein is CASSVGPRGNTIYF.

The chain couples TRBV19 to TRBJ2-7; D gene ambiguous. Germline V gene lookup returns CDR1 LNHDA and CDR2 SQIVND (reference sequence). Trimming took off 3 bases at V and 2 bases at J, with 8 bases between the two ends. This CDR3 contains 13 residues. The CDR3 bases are TGTGCCAGTAGTATTGGCAGGACCTACGAGCAGTACTTC. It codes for CASSIGRTYEQYF.

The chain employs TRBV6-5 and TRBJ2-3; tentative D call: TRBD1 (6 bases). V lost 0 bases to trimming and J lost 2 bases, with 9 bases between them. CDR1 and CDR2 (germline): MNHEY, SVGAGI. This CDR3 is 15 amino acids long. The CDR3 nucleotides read TGTGCCAGCAGTTACTCAAACAGGGTCACAGATACGCAGTATTTT. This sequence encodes CASSYSNRVTDTQYF.

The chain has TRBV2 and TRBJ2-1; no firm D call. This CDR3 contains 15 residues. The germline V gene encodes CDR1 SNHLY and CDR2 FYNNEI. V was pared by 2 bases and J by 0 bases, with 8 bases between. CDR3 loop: CASSEPQASYNEQFF. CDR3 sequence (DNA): TGTGCCAGCAGTGAACCCCAGGCCTCCTACAATGAGCAGTTCTTC.

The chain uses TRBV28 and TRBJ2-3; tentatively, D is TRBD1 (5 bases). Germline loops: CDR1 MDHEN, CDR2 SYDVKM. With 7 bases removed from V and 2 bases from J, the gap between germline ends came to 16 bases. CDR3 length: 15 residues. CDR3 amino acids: CASKFGAGPTDTQYF. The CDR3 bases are TGTGCCAGCAAATTTGGAGCAGGGCCCACAGATACGCAGTATTTT.

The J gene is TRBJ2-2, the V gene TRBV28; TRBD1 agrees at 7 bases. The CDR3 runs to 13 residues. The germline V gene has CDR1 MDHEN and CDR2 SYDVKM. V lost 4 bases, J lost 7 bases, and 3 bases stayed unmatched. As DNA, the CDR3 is TGTGCCAGCAGTTCGGCAGGGGGCGGGGAGCTGTTTTTT. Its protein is CASSSAGGGELFF.

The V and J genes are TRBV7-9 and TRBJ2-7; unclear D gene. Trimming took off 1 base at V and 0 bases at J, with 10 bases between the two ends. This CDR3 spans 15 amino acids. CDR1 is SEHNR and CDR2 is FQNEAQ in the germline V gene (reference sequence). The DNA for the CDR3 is TGTGCCAGCAGCTTAGACAGCACACTCTCCTACGAGCAGTACTTC. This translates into CASSLDSTLSYEQYF.

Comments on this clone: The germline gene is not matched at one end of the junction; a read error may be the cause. In DNA, the CDR3 is TGTGCTAGCAGCTTAGTCCCCCCTAGCGGGGGGTACACCGGGGAGCTGTTTTTT. Translating it yields CASSLVPPSGGYTGELFF. The chain links TRBV7-7 to TRBJ2-2; TRBD2 agrees at 11 bases. The germline CDR1 and CDR2 sequences are SSHAT and FNYEAQ (reference sequence). This CDR3 has 18 residues. The whole variable domain, remainder taken from reference TRBV7-7 and TRBJ2-2, is GAGVSQSPRYKVTKRGQDVTLRCDPISSHATLYWYQQALGQGPEFLTYFNYEAQPDKSGLPSDRFSAERPEGSISTLTIQRTEQRDSAMYRCASSLVPPSGGYTGELFFGEGSRLTVL.

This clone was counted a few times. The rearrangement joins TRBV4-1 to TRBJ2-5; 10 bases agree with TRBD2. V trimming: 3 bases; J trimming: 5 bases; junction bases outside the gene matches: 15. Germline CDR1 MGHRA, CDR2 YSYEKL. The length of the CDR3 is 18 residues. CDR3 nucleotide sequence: TGCGCCAGCAGCCATGGGGGGTTTCCTAGCGGGGGCGTGGAGACCCAGTACTTC. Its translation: CASSHGGFPSGGVETQYF.

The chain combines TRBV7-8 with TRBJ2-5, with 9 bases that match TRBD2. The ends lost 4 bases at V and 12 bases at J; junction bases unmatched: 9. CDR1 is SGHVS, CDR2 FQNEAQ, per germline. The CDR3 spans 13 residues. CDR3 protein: CASSSTSAGGKYF. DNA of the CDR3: TGTGCCAGCAGCTCCACCTCCGCGGGGGGGAAGTACTTC. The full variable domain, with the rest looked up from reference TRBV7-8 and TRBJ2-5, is GAGVSQSPRYKVAKRGQDVALRCDPISGHVSLFWYQQALGQGPEFLTYFQNEAQLDKSGLPSDRFFAERPEGSVSTLKIQRTQQEDSAVYLCASSSTSAGGKYFGPGTRLLVL.